This record concerns one T cell receptor (beta chain) sequence. The germline V gene encodes CDR1 SGHRS and CDR2 YFSETQ. The CDR3 is made up of 17 amino acids. J was trimmed by 1 base and V by 4 bases; bases with no gene match: 5. This record comes from a study of blood T cell repertoires in COVID-19. The wider study: Donors in the United States, Italy and Spain gave samples during acute or convalescent COVID-19. T cells, B-cell-depleted T cells, or PBMCs provided the cDNA or gDNA that served as material.

All enrollees were roughly 18 to 90 years old and from approximately 25 US areas. Cohort 3 donors counted as recovered after two negative PCRs, clearance, or resolved symptoms. TCRdb's copy holds only in-frame clones and misses some; the assay was immunoSEQ multiplex PCR. The table includes fewer than 500,000 clones, over 75% detected once. The TCR was taken from a man aged 25-45 years who had recovered from COVID-19. The chain has TRBV5-1 and TRBJ2-3; 14 bases fit TRBD2. The sample taken for sequencing was PBMCs or T cells enriched from blood (not recorded which). The CDR3 nucleotides read TGCGCCAGCAGCGAGGGACTAGCGGGGGTGGGCACAGATACGCAGTATTTT. This encodes CASSEGLAGVGTDTQYF. Drawing the rest from reference TRBV5-1 and TRBJ2-3, the complete variable domain is KAGVTQTPRYLIKTRGQQVTLSCSPISGHRSVSWYQQTPGQGLQFLFEYFSETQRNKGNFPGRFSGRQFSNSRSEMNVSTLELGDSALYLCASSEGLAGVGTDTQYFGPGTRLTVL.